This paragraph reports one T cell receptor beta chain. Its antigen is not identified. This entry comes from a study of OX40 agonist ivuxolimab in advanced cancers. Study-wide results and limits: Not determined was the antigen specificity of the expanded peripheral T cells. Dose levels from 0.1 to 3.0 mg/kg saw CD4+ and CD8+ blood T cells expand clonally by week 6.

Trimming cost V 5 bases and J 1 base, with 12 bases left between them. Germline CDR1 and CDR2: MNHNS and SASEGT. The CDR3 spans 14 residues. Some clones are missing from TCRdb's copy, which holds only in-frame ones; the method was immunoSEQ multiplex PCR. Of more than 15,000 clones in the sample, roughly four fifths were seen once. V and J are TRBV6-1 and TRBJ2-7; possible D gene TRBD2, 6 bases. The clonotype was recovered from an adult with an advanced solid tumor such as melanoma, head and neck, liver or kidney cancer. The material sequenced was CD4+ or CD8+ T cells sorted from blood, taken in a trial of the OX40 agonist ivuxolimab. CDR3 residues: CASSWDSISYEQYF. The CDR3, as DNA: TGTGCCAGCAGTTGGGACTCTATATCCTACGAGCAGTACTTC.